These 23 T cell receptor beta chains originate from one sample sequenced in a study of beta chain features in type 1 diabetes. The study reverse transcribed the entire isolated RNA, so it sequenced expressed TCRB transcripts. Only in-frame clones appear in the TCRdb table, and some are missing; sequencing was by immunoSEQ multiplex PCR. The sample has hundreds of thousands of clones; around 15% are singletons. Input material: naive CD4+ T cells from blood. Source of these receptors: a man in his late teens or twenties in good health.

CDR3 region: CASSLGKSYNEQFF. Here the CDR3 DNA reads TGTGCCAGCTCACTGGGAAAATCCTACAATGAGCAGTTCTTC. This sequence joins TRBV18 and TRBJ2-1; D remains ambiguous. V lost 4 bases, J lost 1 base, and 8 bases lay in between. Germline assignment: CDR1 KGHSH and CDR2 LQKENI. This CDR3 has 14 amino acids. Full variable domain (remainder filled in from reference TRBV18 and TRBJ2-1): NAGVMQNPRHLVRRRGQEARLRCSPMKGHSHVYWYRQLPEEGLKFMVYLQKENIIDESGMPKERFSAEFPKEGPSILRIQQVVRGDSAAYFCASSLGKSYNEQFFGPGTRLTVL.

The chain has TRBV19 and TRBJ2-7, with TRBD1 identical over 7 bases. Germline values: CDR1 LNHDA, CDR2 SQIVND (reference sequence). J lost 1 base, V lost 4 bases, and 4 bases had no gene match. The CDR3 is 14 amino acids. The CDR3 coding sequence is TGTGCCAGTAGTAGAGGACAGGTATCCTACGAGCAGTACTTC. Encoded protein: CASSRGQVSYEQYF.

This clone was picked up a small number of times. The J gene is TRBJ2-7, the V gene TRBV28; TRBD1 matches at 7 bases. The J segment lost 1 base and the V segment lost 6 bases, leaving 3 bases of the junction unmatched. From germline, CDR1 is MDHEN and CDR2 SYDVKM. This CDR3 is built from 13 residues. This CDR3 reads CASRWDRSYEQYF. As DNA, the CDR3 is TGTGCCAGCAGGTGGGACAGATCCTACGAGCAGTACTTC.

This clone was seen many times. CDR3 sequence: CAISAVTGELFF. CDR3 DNA sequence: TGTGCCATCAGCGCCGTTACCGGGGAGCTGTTTTTT. This rearrangement joins TRBV10-3 to TRBJ2-2; D gene uncertain. Per germline, CDR1 ENHRY and CDR2 SYGVKD. Trimming stripped 6 bases from V and 5 bases from J, with 7 bases between. This CDR3 region has 12 residues.

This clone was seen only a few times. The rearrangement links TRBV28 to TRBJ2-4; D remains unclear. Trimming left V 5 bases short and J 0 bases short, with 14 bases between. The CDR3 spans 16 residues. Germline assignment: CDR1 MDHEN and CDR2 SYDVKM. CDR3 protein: CASSHSPIGAKNIQYF. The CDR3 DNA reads TGTGCCAGCAGTCATTCCCCGATTGGAGCCAAAAACATTCAGTACTTC. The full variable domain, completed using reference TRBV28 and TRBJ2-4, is DVKVTQSSRYLVKRTGEKVFLECVQDMDHENMFWYRQDPGLGLRLIYFSYDVKMKEKGDIPEGYSVSREKKERFSLILESASTNQTSMYLCASSHSPIGAKNIQYFGAGTRLSVL.

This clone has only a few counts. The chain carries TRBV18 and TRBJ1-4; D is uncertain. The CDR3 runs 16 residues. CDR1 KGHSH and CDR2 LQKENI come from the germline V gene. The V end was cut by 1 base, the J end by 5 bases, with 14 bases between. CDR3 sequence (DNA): TGTGCCAGCTCACCACAACCGGGCCTGGGGAATGAAAAACTGTTTTTT. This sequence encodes CASSPQPGLGNEKLFF.

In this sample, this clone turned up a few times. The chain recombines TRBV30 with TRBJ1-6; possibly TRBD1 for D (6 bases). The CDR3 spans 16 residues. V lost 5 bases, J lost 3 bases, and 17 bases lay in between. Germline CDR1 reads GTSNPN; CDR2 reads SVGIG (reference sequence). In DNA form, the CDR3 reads TGTGCCTGGGAGCCAAGACAGGCACTCTATAATTCACCCCTCCACTTT. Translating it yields CAWEPRQALYNSPLHF.

The CDR3 DNA reads TGTGCCTGGAATGGTAGGGCCCGACTCGAGCAGTACTTC. Amino acid sequence: CAWNGRARLEQYF. The chain combines TRBV30 with TRBJ2-7; D remains ambiguous. The CDR3 runs 13 residues. V was trimmed by 4 bases and J by 6 bases, leaving 16 bases between them. Germline V gene lookup returns CDR1 GTSNPN and CDR2 SVGIG (reference sequence).

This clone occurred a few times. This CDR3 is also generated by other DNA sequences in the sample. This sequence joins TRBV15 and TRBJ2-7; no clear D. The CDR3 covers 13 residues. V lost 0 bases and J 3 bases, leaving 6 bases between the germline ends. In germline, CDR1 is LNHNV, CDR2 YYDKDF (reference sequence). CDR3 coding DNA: TGTGCCACCAGCAGAGACCCTAGCTACGAGCAGTACTTC. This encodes CATSRDPSYEQYF.

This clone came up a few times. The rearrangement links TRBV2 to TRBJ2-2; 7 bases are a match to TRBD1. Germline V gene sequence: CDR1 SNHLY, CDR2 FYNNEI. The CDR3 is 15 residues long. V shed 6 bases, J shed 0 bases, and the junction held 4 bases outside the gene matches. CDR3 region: CASSGDRANTGELFF. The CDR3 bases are TGTGCCAGCAGCGGAGACAGGGCGAACACCGGGGAGCTGTTTTTT.

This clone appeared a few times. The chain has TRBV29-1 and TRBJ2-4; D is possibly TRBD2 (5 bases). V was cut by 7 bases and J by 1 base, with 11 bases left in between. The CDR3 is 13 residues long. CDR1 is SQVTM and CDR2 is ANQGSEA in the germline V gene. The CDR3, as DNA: TGCAGCGAACGTAGCGTCGCCAAAAACATTCAGTACTTC. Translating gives CSERSVAKNIQYF.

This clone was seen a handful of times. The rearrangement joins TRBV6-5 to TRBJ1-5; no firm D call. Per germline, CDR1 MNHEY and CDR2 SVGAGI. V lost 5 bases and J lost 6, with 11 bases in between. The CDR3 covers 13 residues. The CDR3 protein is CASSETAAQPQHF. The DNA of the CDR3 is TGTGCCAGCAGTGAAACAGCCGCTCAGCCCCAGCATTTT.

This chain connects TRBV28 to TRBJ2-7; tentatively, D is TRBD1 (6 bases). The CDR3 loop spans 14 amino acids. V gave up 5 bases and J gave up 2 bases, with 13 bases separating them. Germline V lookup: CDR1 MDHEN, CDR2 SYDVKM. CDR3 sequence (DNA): TGTGCCAGCAGTCCCGGCAGGGGTCCCTACGAGCAGTACTTC. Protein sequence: CASSPGRGPYEQYF.

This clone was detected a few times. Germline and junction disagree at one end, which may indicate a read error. The CDR3, as DNA: TGTGCCAGCAGTTTCACCCCTCAGTACGGGCAGTACTTC. It yields the protein CASSFTPQYGQYF. The chain uses TRBV7-2 and TRBJ2-7; D call uncertain. CDR3 length: 13 residues. Germline CDR1 reads SGHTA; CDR2 reads FQGNSA.

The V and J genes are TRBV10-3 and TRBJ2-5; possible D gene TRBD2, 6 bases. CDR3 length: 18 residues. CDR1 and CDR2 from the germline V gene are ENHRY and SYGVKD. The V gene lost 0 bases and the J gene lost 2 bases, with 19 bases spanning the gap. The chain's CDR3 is CAISESTRTTSLQETQYF. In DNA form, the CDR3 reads TGTGCCATCAGTGAGTCGACTAGGACTACCTCCCTTCAAGAGACCCAGTACTTC.

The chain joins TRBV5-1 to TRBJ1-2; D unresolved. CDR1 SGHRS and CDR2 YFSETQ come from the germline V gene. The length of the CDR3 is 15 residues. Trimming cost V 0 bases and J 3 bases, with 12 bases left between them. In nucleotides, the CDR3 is TGCGCCAGCAGCTTGGCCCGGGGTAGAGACTATGGCTACACCTTC. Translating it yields CASSLARGRDYGYTF.

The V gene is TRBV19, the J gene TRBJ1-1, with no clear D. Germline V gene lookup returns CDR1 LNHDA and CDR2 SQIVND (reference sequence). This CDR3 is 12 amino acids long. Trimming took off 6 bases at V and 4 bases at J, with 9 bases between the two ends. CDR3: CASRRVATEAFF. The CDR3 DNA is TGTGCCAGTAGGAGGGTTGCCACTGAAGCTTTCTTT.

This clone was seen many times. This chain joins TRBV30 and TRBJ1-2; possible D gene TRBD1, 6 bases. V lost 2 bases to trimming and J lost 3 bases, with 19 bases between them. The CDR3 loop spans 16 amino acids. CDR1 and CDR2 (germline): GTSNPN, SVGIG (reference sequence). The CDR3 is CAWSKGRTEVDYGYTF. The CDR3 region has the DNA TGTGCCTGGAGTAAAGGCCGGACAGAGGTCGACTATGGCTACACCTTC.

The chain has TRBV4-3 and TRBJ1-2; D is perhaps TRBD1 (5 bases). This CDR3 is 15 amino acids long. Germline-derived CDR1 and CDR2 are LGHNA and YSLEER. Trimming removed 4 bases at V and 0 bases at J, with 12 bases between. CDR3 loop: CASSPRQLANYGYTF. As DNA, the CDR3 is TGCGCCAGCAGCCCAAGACAGCTAGCTAACTATGGCTACACCTTC.

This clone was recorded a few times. CDR3 sequence reads: CASSATGRTRSQETQYF. The CDR3 bases are TGTGCCAGCTCAGCAACGGGTCGAACCAGAAGTCAAGAGACCCAGTACTTC. This sequence joins TRBV18 and TRBJ2-5; D unclear. Trimming cost V 5 bases and J 2 bases, with 21 bases left between them. Germline CDR1 and CDR2: KGHSH and LQKENI. This CDR3 region has 17 residues.

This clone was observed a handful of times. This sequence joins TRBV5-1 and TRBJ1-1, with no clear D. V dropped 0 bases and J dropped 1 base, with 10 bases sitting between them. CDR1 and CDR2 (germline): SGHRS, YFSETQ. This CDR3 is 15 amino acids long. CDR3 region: CASSLAPGTNTEAFF. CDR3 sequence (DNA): TGCGCCAGCAGCTTGGCCCCAGGAACGAACACTGAAGCTTTCTTT.

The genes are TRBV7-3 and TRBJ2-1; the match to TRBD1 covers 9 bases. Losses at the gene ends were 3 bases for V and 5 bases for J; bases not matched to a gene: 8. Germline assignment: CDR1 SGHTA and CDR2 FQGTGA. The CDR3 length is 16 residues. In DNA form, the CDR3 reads TGTGCCAGCAGCTTGTACCCGGGACAGGGCCACAATGAGCAGTTCTTC. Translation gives CASSLYPGQGHNEQFF.

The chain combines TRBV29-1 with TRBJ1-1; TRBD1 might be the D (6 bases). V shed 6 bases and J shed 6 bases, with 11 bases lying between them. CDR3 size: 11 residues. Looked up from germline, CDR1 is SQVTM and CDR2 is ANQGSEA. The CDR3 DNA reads TGCAGCGTCCTCAGGGGAGCTGAAGCTTTCTTT. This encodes CSVLRGAEAFF.